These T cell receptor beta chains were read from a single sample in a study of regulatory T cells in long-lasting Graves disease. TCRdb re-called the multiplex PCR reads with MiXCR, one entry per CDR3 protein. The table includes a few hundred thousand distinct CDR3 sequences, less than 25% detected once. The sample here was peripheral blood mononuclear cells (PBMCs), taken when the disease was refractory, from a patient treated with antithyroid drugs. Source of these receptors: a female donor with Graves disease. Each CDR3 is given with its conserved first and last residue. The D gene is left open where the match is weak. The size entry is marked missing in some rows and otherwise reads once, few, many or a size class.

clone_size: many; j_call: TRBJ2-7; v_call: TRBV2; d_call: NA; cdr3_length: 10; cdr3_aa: CASSDNEQYF; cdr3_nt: TGTGCCAGCAGTGACAACGAGCAGTACTTC
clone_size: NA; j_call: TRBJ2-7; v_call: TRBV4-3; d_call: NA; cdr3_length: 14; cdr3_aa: CASSQDSRGWEQYF; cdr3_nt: TGCGCCAGCAGCCAAGATAGCAGGGGATGGGAGCAGTACTTC
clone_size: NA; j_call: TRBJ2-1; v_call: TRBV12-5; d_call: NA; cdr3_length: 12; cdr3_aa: CASGLGMNEQFF; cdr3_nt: TGTGCTAGTGGTTTGGGAATGAATGAGCAGTTCTTC
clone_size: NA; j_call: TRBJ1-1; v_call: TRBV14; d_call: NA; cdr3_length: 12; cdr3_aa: CASSPGVSEAFF; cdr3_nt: TGTGCCAGCAGCCCGGGGGTCTCTGAAGCTTTCTTT
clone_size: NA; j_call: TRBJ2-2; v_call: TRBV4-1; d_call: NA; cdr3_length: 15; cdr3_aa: CASSQGDLDTGELFF; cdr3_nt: TGCGCCAGCAGCCAAGGTGACCTCGACACCGGGGAGCTGTTTTTT
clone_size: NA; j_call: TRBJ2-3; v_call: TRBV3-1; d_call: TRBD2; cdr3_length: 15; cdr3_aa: CASSQIAGGPDTQYF; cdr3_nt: TGTGCCAGCAGCCAAATAGCGGGAGGGCCAGATACGCAGTATTTT
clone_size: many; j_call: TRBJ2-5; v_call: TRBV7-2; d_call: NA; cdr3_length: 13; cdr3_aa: CASSRGRGETQYF; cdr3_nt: TGTGCCAGCAGCCGCGGGCGGGGAGAGACCCAGTACTTC
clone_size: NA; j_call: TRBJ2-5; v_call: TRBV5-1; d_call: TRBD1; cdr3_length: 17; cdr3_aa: CASSLALGQGVKETQYF; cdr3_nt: TGCGCCAGCAGCTTGGCCTTAGGACAGGGCGTGAAAGAGACCCAGTACTTC
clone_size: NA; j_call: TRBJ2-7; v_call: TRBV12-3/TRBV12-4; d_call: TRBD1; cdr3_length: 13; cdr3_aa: CASRERQGPEQYF; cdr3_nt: TGTGCCAGCAGGGAAAGACAGGGTCCCGAGCAGTACTTC
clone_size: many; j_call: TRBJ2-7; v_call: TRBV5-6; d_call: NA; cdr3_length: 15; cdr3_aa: CASSPGGRITYEQYF; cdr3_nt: TGTGCCAGCAGCCCCGGGGGCAGGATAACCTACGAGCAGTACTTC
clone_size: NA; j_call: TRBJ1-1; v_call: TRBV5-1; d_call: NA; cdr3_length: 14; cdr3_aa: CATCAGTGNTEAFF; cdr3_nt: TGCGCCACTTGTGCTGGGACGGGGAACACTGAAGCTTTCTTT
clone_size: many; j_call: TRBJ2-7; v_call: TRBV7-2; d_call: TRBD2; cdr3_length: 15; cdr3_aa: CASSLAGGGSYEQYF; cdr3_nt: TGTGCCAGCAGCTTAGCGGGAGGCGGGAGTTACGAGCAGTACTTC
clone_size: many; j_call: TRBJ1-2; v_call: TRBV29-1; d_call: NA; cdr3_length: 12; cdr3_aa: CSVEGGFYGYTF; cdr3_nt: TGCAGCGTTGAAGGGGGGTTCTATGGCTACACCTTC
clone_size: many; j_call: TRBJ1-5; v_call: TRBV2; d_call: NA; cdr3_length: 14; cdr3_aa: CASSVGAGNQPQHF; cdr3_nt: TGTGCCAGCAGTGTCGGGGCAGGGAATCAGCCCCAGCATTTT
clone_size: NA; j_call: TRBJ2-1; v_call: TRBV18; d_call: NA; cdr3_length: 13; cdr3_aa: CASSPGTNNEQFF; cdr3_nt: TGTGCCAGCTCACCGGGGACAAACAATGAGCAGTTCTTC
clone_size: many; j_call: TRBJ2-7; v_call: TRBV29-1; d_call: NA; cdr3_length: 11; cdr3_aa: CSGRRGYEQYF; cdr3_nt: TGCAGCGGTCGCAGGGGATACGAGCAGTACTTC
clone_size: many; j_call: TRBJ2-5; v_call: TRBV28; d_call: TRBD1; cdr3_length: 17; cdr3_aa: CASRPSPGQTYQETQYF; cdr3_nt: TGTGCCAGCAGGCCTTCGCCGGGACAGACTTACCAAGAGACCCAGTACTTC
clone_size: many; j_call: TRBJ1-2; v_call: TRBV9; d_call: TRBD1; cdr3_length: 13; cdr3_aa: CASSATGAYGYTF; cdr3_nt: TGTGCCAGCAGCGCCACAGGGGCCTATGGCTACACCTTC
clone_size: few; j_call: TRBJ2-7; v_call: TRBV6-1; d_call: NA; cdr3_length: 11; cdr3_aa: CASSHGREQYF; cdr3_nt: TGTGCCAGCAGCCATGGACGAGAGCAGTACTTC
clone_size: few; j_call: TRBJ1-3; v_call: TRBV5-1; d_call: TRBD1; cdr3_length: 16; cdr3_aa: CASSPFTGGDGNTIYF; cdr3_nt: TGCGCCAGCAGCCCCTTTACAGGGGGCGATGGAAACACCATATATTTT
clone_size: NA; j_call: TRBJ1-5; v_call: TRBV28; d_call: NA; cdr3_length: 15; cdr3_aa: CASSSWGDRVQPQHF; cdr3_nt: TGTGCCAGCAGTTCATGGGGGGACCGAGTTCAGCCCCAGCATTTT
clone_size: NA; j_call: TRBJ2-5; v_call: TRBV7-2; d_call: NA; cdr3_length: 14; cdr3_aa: CASSAPPAQETQYF; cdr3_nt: TGTGCCAGCAGCGCACCCCCGGCTCAAGAGACCCAGTACTTC
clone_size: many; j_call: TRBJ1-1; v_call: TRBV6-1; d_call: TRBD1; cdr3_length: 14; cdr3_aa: CASSDRDRDTEAFF; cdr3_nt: TGTGCCAGCAGCGACAGGGATCGGGACACTGAAGCTTTCTTT
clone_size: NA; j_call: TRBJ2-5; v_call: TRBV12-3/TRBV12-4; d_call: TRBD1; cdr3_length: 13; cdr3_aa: CASSQDRKETQYF; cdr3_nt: TGTGCCAGCAGTCAGGACAGGAAAGAGACCCAGTACTTC
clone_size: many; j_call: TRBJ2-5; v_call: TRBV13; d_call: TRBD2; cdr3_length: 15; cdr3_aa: CASSPTSGTLETQYF; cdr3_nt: TGTGCCAGCAGCCCGACTAGCGGGACCTTAGAGACCCAGTACTTC
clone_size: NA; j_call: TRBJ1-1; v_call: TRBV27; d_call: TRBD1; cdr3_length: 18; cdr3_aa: CASTGGTGGGRMNTEAFF; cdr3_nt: TGTGCCAGCACGGGGGGGACAGGGGGCGGGAGAATGAACACTGAAGCTTTCTTT
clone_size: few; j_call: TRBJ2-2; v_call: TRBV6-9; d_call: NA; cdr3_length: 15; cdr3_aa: CASSYTGLNTGELFF; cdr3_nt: TGTGCCAGCAGTTACACGGGACTTAACACCGGGGAGCTGTTTTTT
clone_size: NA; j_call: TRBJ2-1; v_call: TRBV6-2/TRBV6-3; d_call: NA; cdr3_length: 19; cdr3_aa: CASSYSTSPFISSYNEQFF; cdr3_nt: TGTGCCAGCAGTTACTCGACTTCTCCGTTCATTAGCTCCTACAATGAGCAGTTCTTC
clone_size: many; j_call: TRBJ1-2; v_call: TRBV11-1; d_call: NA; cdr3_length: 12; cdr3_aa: CASSSGTRGYTF; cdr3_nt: TGTGCCAGCAGCTCTGGGACGCGAGGCTACACCTTC
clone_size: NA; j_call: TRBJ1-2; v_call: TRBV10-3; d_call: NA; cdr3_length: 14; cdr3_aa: CAISESDSQYGYTF; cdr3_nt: TGTGCCATCAGTGAGTCCGACAGCCAGTATGGCTACACCTTC
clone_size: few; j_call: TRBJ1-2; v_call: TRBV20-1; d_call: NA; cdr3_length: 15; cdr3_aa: CSARDRAEGNYGYTF; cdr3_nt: TGCAGTGCTAGAGATCGGGCAGAAGGAAACTATGGCTACACCTTC
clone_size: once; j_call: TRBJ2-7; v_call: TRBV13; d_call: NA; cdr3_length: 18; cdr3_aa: CASSSHIRNSDRSVEQYF; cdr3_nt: TGTGCCAGCAGCTCCCATATCCGAAACTCAGACCGGTCGGTTGAGCAGTACTTC
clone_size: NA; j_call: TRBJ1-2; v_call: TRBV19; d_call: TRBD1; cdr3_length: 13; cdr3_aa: CATRREQGAGYTF; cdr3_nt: TGTGCCACCCGAAGGGAACAGGGGGCTGGCTACACCTTC
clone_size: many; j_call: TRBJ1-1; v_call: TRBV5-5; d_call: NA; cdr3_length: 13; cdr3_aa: CASSLQANTEAFF; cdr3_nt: TGTGCCAGCAGTCTTCAGGCGAACACTGAAGCTTTCTTT
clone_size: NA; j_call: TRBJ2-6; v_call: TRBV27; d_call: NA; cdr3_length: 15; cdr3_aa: CASSLYSAAANVLTF; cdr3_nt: TGTGCCAGCAGTTTATACAGTGCTGCGGCCAACGTCCTGACTTTC
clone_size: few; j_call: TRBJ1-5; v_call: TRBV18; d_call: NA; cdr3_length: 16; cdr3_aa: CASSPPQQGLGLPQHF; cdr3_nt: TGTGCCAGCTCACCACCGCAGCAGGGTCTCGGGTTGCCCCAGCATTTT
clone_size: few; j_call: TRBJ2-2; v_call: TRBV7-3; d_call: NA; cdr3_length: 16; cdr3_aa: CASSLDPGRQAGELFF; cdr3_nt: TGTGCCAGCAGCTTGGATCCGGGCAGACAGGCCGGGGAGCTGTTTTTT
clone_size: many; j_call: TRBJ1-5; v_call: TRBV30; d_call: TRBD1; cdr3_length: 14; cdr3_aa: CAWSLTGRNQPQHF; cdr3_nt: TGTGCCTGGAGTCTGACAGGGAGGAATCAGCCCCAGCATTTT
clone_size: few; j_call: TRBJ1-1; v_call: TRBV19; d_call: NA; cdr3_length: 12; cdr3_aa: CASGAANTEAFF; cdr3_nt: TGTGCCAGCGGGGCTGCGAACACTGAAGCTTTCTTT